Each of the 28 T cell receptor beta chains below was sequenced from the same sample in a study of control samples from healthy donors and cancer patients. The protocol was immunoSEQ multiplex PCR, while the TCRdb copy is restricted to in-frame clones and leaves out a portion. The repertoire has around 200,000 clones, 85% to 95% of them found once; the top ten carry roughly 1.6%. The sequenced sample was blood. The source is a man aged 50-59 years in good health.

This chain links TRBV5-1 with TRBJ2-3, with 9 nucleotides matching TRBD2. The CDR3 is 19 residues long. Germline V CDR1 and CDR2: SGHRS, YFSETQ. Germline trimming cut 4 bases from V and 0 bases from J; bases unmatched to any gene: 15. CDR3 coding DNA: TGCGCCAGCAGCCCAATGGTTAGCGGGGGCGCGATTAGCACAGATACGCAGTATTTT. Amino acid sequence: CASSPMVSGGAISTDTQYF.

This chain links TRBV6-5 with TRBJ1-2; TRBD1 agrees at 7 bases. With V trimmed by 5 bases and J by 4 bases, 7 bases remained unmatched. The germline V gene encodes CDR1 MNHEY and CDR2 SVGAGI. The CDR3 spans 14 residues. CDR3 protein: CASSPAGGSYGYTF. The CDR3 DNA is TGTGCCAGCAGTCCCGCAGGGGGGAGCTATGGCTACACCTTC.

This chain joins TRBV11-2 and TRBJ2-2; D is perhaps TRBD1 (6 bases). CDR3 size: 14 residues. Germline V gene sequence: CDR1 SGHAT, CDR2 FQNNGV. V was trimmed by 3 bases and J by 4 bases, leaving 9 bases between them. The CDR3 nucleotides read TGTGCCAGCAGCTTGAACAGGGTCACCGGGGAGCTGTTTTTT. Protein product: CASSLNRVTGELFF.

The chain is built from TRBV18 and TRBJ1-3; D gene uncertain. This CDR3 spans 16 amino acids. The V end was cut by 2 bases, the J end by 0 bases, with 11 bases between. The V gene's germline CDR1 is KGHSH and CDR2 LQKENI. In DNA, the CDR3 is TGTGCCAGCTCACCAAACAGCCGCGGCTCTGGAAACACCATATATTTT. Translating gives CASSPNSRGSGNTIYF.

The chain couples TRBV2 to TRBJ2-1, with 10 nucleotides matching TRBD2. The germline gives CDR1 SNHLY, CDR2 FYNNEI. Unmatched junction bases numbered 3, after V lost 6 bases and J lost 1 base. The CDR3 is 15 residues long. CDR3 in amino acids: CASSKLAGSYNEQFF. CDR3 bases: TGTGCCAGCAGCAAACTAGCGGGGTCCTACAATGAGCAGTTCTTC.

In nucleotides, the CDR3 is TGTGCCTGGGGCGGAACCGGGACCGCAAATGAAAAACTGTTTTTT. This gives the protein CAWGGTGTANEKLFF. The rearrangement uses TRBV30 and TRBJ1-4; maybe TRBD1 (5 bases). Germline V gene data show CDR1 as GTSNPN and CDR2 as SVGIG (reference sequence). Trimming stripped 5 bases from V and 5 bases from J, with 18 bases between. The CDR3 spans 15 residues.

DNA of the CDR3: TGCGCCAGCAGCAGGGTACCGCCCACCGGTGGCACTGAAGCTTTCTTT. This encodes CASSRVPPTGGTEAFF. The gene calls are TRBV5-1 and TRBJ1-1; no clear D. Trimming pared 4 bases from V and 4 bases from J, leaving 20 bases between. The CDR3 contains 16 residues. CDR1 is SGHRS and CDR2 is YFSETQ in the germline V gene.

V usage is TRBV28 and J usage is TRBJ1-1; TRBD1 might be the D (5 bases). This CDR3 has 16 amino acids. V was shortened by 2 bases and J by 8 bases, with 21 bases between the two germline ends. The germline CDR1 and CDR2 sequences are MDHEN and SYDVKM. CDR3 sequence (DNA): TGTGCCAGCAGTTTAACCCTGCGGACAAGCCTTAGAGAAGCTTTCTTT. This encodes CASSLTLRTSLREAFF.

This chain connects TRBV6-8 to TRBJ2-7; D unclear. CDR3 length: 13 residues. Trimming pared 8 bases from V and 5 bases from J, leaving 16 bases between. Per the germline V gene, CDR1 is MNHGY and CDR2 is SAAAGT. DNA of the CDR3: TGTGCCAGCTCGCCAAACGGGTGCGACGAGCAGTACGTC. This gives the protein CASSPNGCDEQYV.

CDR3 sequence reads: CASSAPDGGGTLEAFF. CDR3 bases: TGTGCCAGCAGCGCCCCCGACGGGGGTGGTACTCTTGAAGCTTTCTTT. V usage is TRBV9 and J usage is TRBJ1-1, with a possible D match to TRBD1 (5 bases). The CDR3 has 16 residues. The V gene's germline CDR1 is SGDLS and CDR2 YYNGEE. The V gene lost 3 bases and the J gene lost 7 bases, with 22 bases spanning the gap.

The rearrangement joins TRBV5-1 to TRBJ2-1; 9 bases align to TRBD2. This CDR3 is 16 amino acids long. The V and J ends lost 4 bases and 4 bases, in that order; junction bases with no gene match: 9. The germline V gene has CDR1 SGHRS and CDR2 YFSETQ. The CDR3 coding sequence is TGCGCCAGCAGCCGCGCGGCGGGGGGGTTATACAATGAGCAGTTCTTC. Amino acid sequence: CASSRAAGGLYNEQFF.

V usage is TRBV27 and J usage is TRBJ1-4, with TRBD1 as a possible D gene (5 bases). The germline V gene has CDR1 MNHEY and CDR2 SMNVEV (reference sequence). The CDR3 consists of 14 residues. V lost 2 bases to trimming and J lost 7 bases, with 11 bases between them. CDR3 sequence reads: CASSLGARGEKLFF. DNA of the CDR3: TGTGCCAGCAGTTTAGGGGCTAGGGGTGAAAAACTGTTTTTT.

The chain couples TRBV4-1 to TRBJ2-4; D possibly corresponds to TRBD1 (5 bases). V lost 2 bases and J lost 0, with 17 bases in between. Germline CDR1 MGHRA, CDR2 YSYEKL. The CDR3 spans 18 residues. CDR3 loop: CASSQSLSGPLAKNIQYF. As DNA, the CDR3 is TGCGCCAGCAGCCAATCGTTGTCAGGGCCCTTAGCCAAAAACATTCAGTACTTC.

The chain is built from TRBV19 and TRBJ1-5; TRBD1 matches 10 bases. The ends lost 4 bases at V and 6 bases at J; junction bases unmatched: 12. This CDR3 has 17 residues. CDR1 is LNHDA, CDR2 SQIVND, per germline (reference sequence). DNA of the CDR3: TGTGCCAGTAGTACAGCCGCCGGGACAGGGGAATCTCAGCCCCAGCATTTT. It is translated as CASSTAAGTGESQPQHF. Looking up the rest from reference TRBV19 and TRBJ1-5 gives the full variable domain: DGGITQSPKYLFRKEGQNVTLSCEQNLNHDAMYWYRQDPGQGLRLIYYSQIVNDFQKGDIAEGYSVSREKKESFPLTVTSAQKNPTAFYLCASSTAAGTGESQPQHFGDGTRLSIL.

The chain uses TRBV4-1 and TRBJ2-1, with a possible D match to TRBD2 (5 bases). This CDR3 contains 18 residues. Germline V lookup: CDR1 MGHRA, CDR2 YSYEKL. V shed 5 bases and J shed 5 bases, with 25 bases lying between them. The CDR3 bases are TGCGCCAGCAGCTTTCTCTCTCGGACTCCCAAAATGGACAATGAGCAGTTCTTC. Residues: CASSFLSRTPKMDNEQFF.

The chain carries TRBV6-5 and TRBJ1-2; 7 bases match TRBD1. This CDR3 is built from 15 residues. V was pared by 7 bases and J by 5 bases, with 13 bases of the junction left unmatched. Germline CDR1 is MNHEY and CDR2 is SVGAGI. The CDR3: CASTGQRRLGYGYTF. CDR3 in DNA: TGTGCCAGCACGGGACAGCGGCGCTTAGGGTATGGCTACACCTTC.

This sequence joins TRBV5-5 and TRBJ1-1; 8 nucleotides line up with TRBD1. The length of the CDR3 is 14 residues. Per germline, CDR1 SGHKS and CDR2 YYEKEE (reference sequence). Trimming took 2 bases from V and 1 from J; bases not matched to a gene: 1. The CDR3 here is CASSFGQGNTEAFF. For the CDR3, the DNA is TGTGCCAGCAGCTTCGGACAGGGGAACACTGAAGCTTTCTTT.

The genes are TRBV24-1 and TRBJ2-3; 9 positions agree with TRBD1. Germline V CDR1 and CDR2: KGHDR, SFDVKD. This CDR3 has 17 amino acids. V lost 1 base to trimming and J lost 5 bases; unmatched junction nucleotides: 9. Here the CDR3 reads CATSDFGGDREEDTQYF. CDR3 nucleotides: TGTGCCACCAGTGATTTTGGGGGGGACAGGGAGGAAGATACGCAGTATTTT.

This chain connects TRBV9 to TRBJ1-4; maybe TRBD1 (5 bases). Per the germline V gene, CDR1 is SGDLS and CDR2 is YYNGEE. V was shortened by 2 bases and J by 5 bases, with 13 bases between the two germline ends. This CDR3 is 15 amino acids long. The CDR3 loop reads CASSVSGTPNEKLFF. CDR3 sequence (DNA): TGTGCCAGCAGCGTCTCCGGGACCCCAAATGAAAAACTGTTTTTT.

The genes are TRBV18 and TRBJ1-6, with D possibly TRBD1 on 6 matching bases. Per the germline V gene, CDR1 is KGHSH and CDR2 is LQKENI. CDR3 length equals 15 residues. V was clipped by 4 bases and J by 7 bases, with 14 bases between them. The CDR3: CASSQIQGANSPLHF. The CDR3 DNA follows: TGTGCCAGCTCACAGATACAGGGAGCCAATTCACCCCTCCACTTT.

The chain joins TRBV24-1 to TRBJ2-3; a possible D gene is TRBD2 (6 bases). The V gene lost 3 bases and the J gene lost 0 bases, with 12 bases spanning the gap. The germline CDR1 and CDR2 sequences are KGHDR and SFDVKD. There are 16 residues in the CDR3. Here the CDR3 reads CATSDPSGGSTDTQYF. The CDR3 region has the DNA TGTGCCACCAGTGATCCCTCTGGGGGGAGCACAGATACGCAGTATTTT.

In DNA, the CDR3 is TGTGCCAGTATTGGGACAGGGAGGAATTCACCCCTCCACTTT. Encoded protein: CASIGTGRNSPLHF. The chain recombines TRBV19 with TRBJ1-6; TRBD1 matches 9 bases. The CDR3 is made up of 14 amino acids. Trimming took 7 bases from V and 7 from J; bases not matched to a gene: 5. CDR1 is LNHDA and CDR2 is SQIVND in the germline V gene (reference sequence).

V and J are TRBV29-1 and TRBJ1-1, with D possibly being TRBD1 (5 bases). V was clipped by 7 bases and J by 1 base, with 10 bases between them. The CDR3 loop spans 12 amino acids. The germline gives CDR1 SQVTM, CDR2 ANQGSEA. For the CDR3, the DNA is TGCAGCGGGGGACGGACGAACACTGAAGCTTTCTTT. Its protein product is CSGGRTNTEAFF.

The chain carries TRBV19 and TRBJ1-4; 12 bases agree with TRBD1. V shed 5 bases, J shed 0 bases, and the junction held 4 bases outside the gene matches. The CDR3 length is 17 residues. Germline CDR1 is LNHDA and CDR2 is SQIVND (reference sequence). The CDR3 nucleotides are TGTGCCAGTAGTGGGGACAGGGGGCCTGCAACTAATGAAAAACTGTTTTTT. Its translation is CASSGDRGPATNEKLFF.

This chain connects TRBV28 to TRBJ2-1; TRBD1 is a possible D gene (5 bases). The CDR3 is 14 amino acids. Looked up from germline, CDR1 is MDHEN and CDR2 is SYDVKM. The V end lost 2 bases, the J end lost 8 bases, and 13 bases lay between the germline ends. CDR3 nucleotides: TGTGCCAGCAGTTTAATCACAAGGGGCGATGAGCAGTTCTTC. As protein: CASSLITRGDEQFF.

The gene calls are TRBV5-6 and TRBJ2-5, with TRBD2 identical over 8 bases. With 1 base clipped from V and 2 bases from J, the junction kept 10 bases outside the gene matches. Germline loops: CDR1 SGHDT, CDR2 YYEEEE. The CDR3 extends over 17 amino acids. The DNA of the CDR3 is TGTGCCAGCAGCTTGTGGGCCGGGACTAGAAGTCAAGAGACCCAGTACTTC. It translates to CASSLWAGTRSQETQYF.

V and J are TRBV18 and TRBJ1-4; D gene uncertain. V dropped 7 bases and J dropped 3 bases, with 12 bases sitting between them. Germline V gene sequence: CDR1 KGHSH, CDR2 LQKENI. There are 14 residues in the CDR3. CDR3 residues: CASFARAPNEKLFF. In DNA, the CDR3 is TGTGCCAGCTTTGCTCGGGCTCCTAATGAAAAACTGTTTTTT.

The chain is built from TRBV4-2 and TRBJ2-7, with D unresolved. Germline values: CDR1 LGHNA, CDR2 YNFKEQ. This CDR3 contains 16 residues. V gave up 2 bases and J gave up 4 bases, with 18 bases separating them. The CDR3 DNA sequence: TGTGCCAGCAGCCAACAAACCGACCGAGCACAGTACGAGCAGTACTTC. This translates into CASSQQTDRAQYEQYF.